This T cell receptor beta chain comes out of a study of blood T cell repertoires in COVID-19. Across the whole study: Sources were T cells, B-cell-depleted T cells, or PBMCs; the material itself was cDNA or gDNA.

The repertoire was sequenced with immunoSEQ multiplex PCR; TCRdb's copy has only in-frame clones and lacks some. The sample consists of more than 200,000 clones, approximately 86% of them appearing once. The sample consisted of peripheral blood. This clonotype was sampled from a woman aged 60-75 years with COVID-19, enrolled during active disease.

The CDR3 reads CASSLLRSETQYF. The CDR3 region has the DNA TGTGCCAGCAGCTTGCTCCGGTCTGAGACCCAGTACTTC. The rearrangement joins TRBV5-4 to TRBJ2-5; no clear D. The CDR3 runs 13 residues. The germline V gene encodes CDR1 SGHNT and CDR2 YYREEE (reference sequence). Trimming removed 1 base from V and 5 bases from J, with 9 bases in between.